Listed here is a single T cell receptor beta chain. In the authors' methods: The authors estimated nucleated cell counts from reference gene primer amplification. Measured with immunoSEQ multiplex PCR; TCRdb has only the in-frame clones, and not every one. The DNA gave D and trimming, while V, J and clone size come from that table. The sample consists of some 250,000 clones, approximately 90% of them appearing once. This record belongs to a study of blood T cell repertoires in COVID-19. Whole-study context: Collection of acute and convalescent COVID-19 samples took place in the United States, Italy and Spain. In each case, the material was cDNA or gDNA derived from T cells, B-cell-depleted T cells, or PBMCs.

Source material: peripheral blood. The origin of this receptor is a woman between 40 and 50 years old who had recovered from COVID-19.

The CDR3 nucleotides are TGTGCCAGCAGCTTATATATCCCCGCCGGGTCCCCTTTGGATACGCAGTATTTT. Amino acids: CASSLYIPAGSPLDTQYF. The chain carries TRBV7-8 and TRBJ2-3; D is unclear. The CDR3 is 18 residues long. Germline CDR1 SGHVS, CDR2 FQNEAQ. V was clipped by 2 bases and J by 6 bases, with 24 bases between them. The full variable domain, rest sourced from reference TRBV7-8 and TRBJ2-3, is GAGVSQSPRYKVAKRGQDVALRCDPISGHVSLFWYQQALGQGPEFLTYFQNEAQLDKSGLPSDRFFAERPEGSVSTLKIQRTQQEDSAVYLCASSLYIPAGSPLDTQYFGPGTRLTVL.